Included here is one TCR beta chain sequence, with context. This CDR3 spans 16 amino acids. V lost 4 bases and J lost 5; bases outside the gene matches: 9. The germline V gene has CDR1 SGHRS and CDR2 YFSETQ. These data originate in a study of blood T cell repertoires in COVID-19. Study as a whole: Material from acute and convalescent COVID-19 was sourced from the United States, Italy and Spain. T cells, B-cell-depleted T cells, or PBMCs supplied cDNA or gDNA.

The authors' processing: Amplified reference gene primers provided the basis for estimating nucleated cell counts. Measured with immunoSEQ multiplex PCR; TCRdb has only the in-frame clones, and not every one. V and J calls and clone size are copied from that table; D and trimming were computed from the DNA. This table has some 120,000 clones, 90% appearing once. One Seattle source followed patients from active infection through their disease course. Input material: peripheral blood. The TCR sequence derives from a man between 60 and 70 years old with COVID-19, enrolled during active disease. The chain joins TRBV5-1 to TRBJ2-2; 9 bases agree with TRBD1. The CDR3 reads CASSRTGTGNTGELFF. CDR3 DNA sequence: TGCGCCAGCAGCCGGACGGGGACAGGGAATACCGGGGAGCTGTTTTTT.